The rows below give T cell receptor beta chains drawn from one sample of a study of T cell changes during pregnancy in multiple sclerosis. The protocol was immunoSEQ multiplex PCR, while the TCRdb copy is restricted to in-frame clones and leaves out a portion. The sample carries about 100,000 clones, more than 85% recorded once. The sequencing used peripheral blood, collected in the second trimester of pregnancy. Receptors were obtained from a female donor with multiple sclerosis, enrolled in a pregnancy study. CDR3s include the opening cysteine and the closing phenylalanine or tryptophan. Fields, in order: D gene, clone size, CDR3 length, V gene, J gene, CDR3 protein, CDR3 DNA. A D gene is named only where the DNA matches it firmly. Clone size is stated in some rows and not others, as once, few, many or a class when expanded.

D gene: .; clone size: .; CDR3 length: 11; V gene: TRBV19; J gene: TRBJ1-2; CDR3 protein: CATHRDYGYTF; CDR3 DNA: TGTGCCACCCACAGAGACTATGGCTACACCTTC
D gene: .; clone size: .; CDR3 length: 13; V gene: TRBV5-4; J gene: TRBJ2-7; CDR3 protein: CASSPGGSYEQYF; CDR3 DNA: TGTGCCAGCAGCCCTGGCGGATCCTACGAGCAGTACTTC
D gene: .; clone size: .; CDR3 length: 12; V gene: TRBV11-2; J gene: TRBJ1-2; CDR3 protein: CASSSRAGGYTF; CDR3 DNA: TGTGCCAGCAGCTCCCGTGCCGGTGGCTACACCTTC
D gene: .; clone size: .; CDR3 length: 16; V gene: TRBV27; J gene: TRBJ2-3; CDR3 protein: CASSADFVGLTDTQYF; CDR3 DNA: TGTGCCAGCAGTGCGGACTTCGTGGGATTGACAGATACGCAGTATTTT
D gene: .; clone size: .; CDR3 length: 13; V gene: TRBV29-1; J gene: TRBJ1-4; CDR3 protein: CSVQGKRGEKLFF; CDR3 DNA: TGCAGCGTTCAGGGGAAGCGTGGAGAAAAACTGTTTTTT
D gene: TRBD2; clone size: .; CDR3 length: 16; V gene: TRBV5-1; J gene: TRBJ2-5; CDR3 protein: CASSTGLAGLLKTQYF; CDR3 DNA: TGCGCCAGCAGCACAGGACTAGCGGGTCTTTTAAAGACCCAGTACTTC
D gene: TRBD2; clone size: .; CDR3 length: 14; V gene: TRBV28; J gene: TRBJ2-7; CDR3 protein: CASSPSGSTDEQYF; CDR3 DNA: TGTGCCAGCAGCCCCAGCGGGAGCACAGACGAGCAGTACTTC
D gene: TRBD1; clone size: .; CDR3 length: 14; V gene: TRBV5-1; J gene: TRBJ1-4; CDR3 protein: CASSMDRVGEKLFF; CDR3 DNA: TGCGCCAGCAGCATGGACAGGGTGGGTGAAAAACTGTTTTTT
D gene: .; clone size: .; CDR3 length: 13; V gene: TRBV10-3; J gene: TRBJ2-7; CDR3 protein: CAISPGLTYEQYF; CDR3 DNA: TGTGCCATCAGTCCCGGACTCACATACGAGCAGTACTTC
D gene: .; clone size: once; CDR3 length: 18; V gene: TRBV7-8; J gene: TRBJ2-2; CDR3 protein: CASSSQLGGGLNTGELFF; CDR3 DNA: TGTGCCAGCAGCTCCCAACTGGGGGGGGGCTTGAACACCGGGGAGCTGTTTTTT
D gene: .; clone size: .; CDR3 length: 15; V gene: TRBV5-6; J gene: TRBJ2-1; CDR3 protein: CASSPRQRPYNEQFF; CDR3 DNA: TGTGCCAGCAGCCCCCGCCAGCGACCCTACAATGAGCAGTTCTTC
D gene: .; clone size: .; CDR3 length: 15; V gene: TRBV14; J gene: TRBJ1-1; CDR3 protein: CASSQDPRVPTEAFF; CDR3 DNA: TGTGCCAGCAGCCAAGATCCCCGGGTTCCCACTGAAGCTTTCTTT
D gene: .; clone size: .; CDR3 length: 14; V gene: TRBV15; J gene: TRBJ2-7; CDR3 protein: CATSRDPGHYEQYF; CDR3 DNA: TGTGCCACCAGCAGAGATCCCGGACACTACGAGCAGTACTTC
D gene: TRBD1; clone size: .; CDR3 length: 15; V gene: TRBV28; J gene: TRBJ2-2; CDR3 protein: CASSRTGGDTGELFF; CDR3 DNA: TGTGCCAGCAGTAGGACAGGGGGTGACACCGGGGAGCTGTTTTTT
D gene: TRBD1; clone size: .; CDR3 length: 14; V gene: TRBV18; J gene: TRBJ2-7; CDR3 protein: CASSPSGGMYEQYF; CDR3 DNA: TGTGCCAGCTCACCCTCAGGGGGCATGTACGAGCAGTACTTC
D gene: .; clone size: once; CDR3 length: 17; V gene: TRBV4-1; J gene: TRBJ1-1; CDR3 protein: CASSHPAKGRTVAEAFF; CDR3 DNA: TGCGCCAGCAGCCACCCCGCTAAGGGTAGGACAGTAGCTGAAGCTTTCTTT
D gene: TRBD1; clone size: few; CDR3 length: 16; V gene: TRBV6-6; J gene: TRBJ2-3; CDR3 protein: CASSRPQGAEGDTQYF; CDR3 DNA: TGTGCCAGCAGTAGGCCACAGGGGGCTGAGGGAGATACGCAGTATTTT
D gene: .; clone size: once; CDR3 length: 14; V gene: TRBV4-1; J gene: TRBJ2-3; CDR3 protein: CASSQGLHTDTQYF; CDR3 DNA: TGCGCCAGCAGCCAAGGGCTCCATACAGATACGCAGTATTTT
D gene: TRBD1; clone size: .; CDR3 length: 14; V gene: TRBV19; J gene: TRBJ2-2; CDR3 protein: CASHTYRGTGELFF; CDR3 DNA: TGTGCCAGTCACACGTACAGGGGCACCGGGGAGCTGTTTTTT
D gene: .; clone size: .; CDR3 length: 11; V gene: TRBV27; J gene: TRBJ2-1; CDR3 protein: CASSYSGEQFF; CDR3 DNA: TGTGCCAGCAGTTACTCGGGTGAGCAGTTCTTC
D gene: TRBD1; clone size: .; CDR3 length: 16; V gene: TRBV6-1; J gene: TRBJ2-2; CDR3 protein: CASSERGTGTGGELFF; CDR3 DNA: TGTGCCAGCAGTGAAAGGGGGACAGGGACGGGCGGGGAGCTGTTTTTT
D gene: .; clone size: .; CDR3 length: 14; V gene: TRBV29-1; J gene: TRBJ2-1; CDR3 protein: CSASMATVGLGQFF; CDR3 DNA: TGCAGCGCGAGTATGGCCACCGTGGGCCTGGGGCAGTTCTTC
D gene: TRBD1; clone size: .; CDR3 length: 17; V gene: TRBV5-1; J gene: TRBJ2-3; CDR3 protein: CASSQSTTGGLSDTQYF; CDR3 DNA: TGCGCCAGCAGCCAATCAACGACAGGGGGCTTGTCAGATACGCAGTATTTT
D gene: TRBD2; clone size: .; CDR3 length: 14; V gene: TRBV5-6; J gene: TRBJ2-5; CDR3 protein: CASSYGLAQETQYF; CDR3 DNA: TGTGCCAGCAGCTATGGACTAGCTCAAGAGACCCAGTACTTC
D gene: TRBD1; clone size: .; CDR3 length: 15; V gene: TRBV10-3; J gene: TRBJ2-7; CDR3 protein: CAIREPGQHSYEQYF; CDR3 DNA: TGTGCCATCAGGGAACCGGGACAGCACTCCTACGAGCAGTACTTC
D gene: TRBD1; clone size: .; CDR3 length: 15; V gene: TRBV28; J gene: TRBJ2-7; CDR3 protein: CASSLTGQGGYEQYF; CDR3 DNA: TGTGCCAGCAGTCTCACAGGACAGGGGGGTTACGAGCAGTACTTC
D gene: TRBD1; clone size: .; CDR3 length: 16; V gene: TRBV28; J gene: TRBJ2-3; CDR3 protein: CASSFRDRVLADTQYF; CDR3 DNA: TGTGCCAGCAGTTTCCGGGACAGGGTCTTGGCAGATACGCAGTATTTT
D gene: .; clone size: .; CDR3 length: 15; V gene: TRBV5-1; J gene: TRBJ2-7; CDR3 protein: CASSLRQGFSYEQYF; CDR3 DNA: TGCGCCAGCAGCTTGAGGCAGGGCTTCTCCTACGAGCAGTACTTC
D gene: .; clone size: .; CDR3 length: 14; V gene: TRBV4-1; J gene: TRBJ2-1; CDR3 protein: CASSQLPRANEQFF; CDR3 DNA: TGCGCCAGCAGCCAACTCCCTAGAGCCAATGAGCAGTTCTTC
D gene: TRBD2; clone size: .; CDR3 length: 15; V gene: TRBV5-1; J gene: TRBJ2-3; CDR3 protein: CASRIAGGLRDTQYF; CDR3 DNA: TGCGCCAGCAGGATAGCGGGAGGTTTACGGGATACGCAGTATTTT
D gene: TRBD2; clone size: .; CDR3 length: 15; V gene: TRBV5-1; J gene: TRBJ2-5; CDR3 protein: CASSTGLAGEETQYF; CDR3 DNA: TGCGCCAGCAGCACGGGACTAGCGGGAGAAGAGACCCAGTACTTC
D gene: .; clone size: .; CDR3 length: 17; V gene: TRBV28; J gene: TRBJ1-5; CDR3 protein: CASSRALQGPSNQPQHF; CDR3 DNA: TGTGCCAGCAGTCGAGCCTTACAGGGTCCTAGCAATCAGCCCCAGCATTTT
D gene: TRBD2; clone size: .; CDR3 length: 15; V gene: TRBV18; J gene: TRBJ2-7; CDR3 protein: CASSPKISSGDEQYF; CDR3 DNA: TGTGCCAGCTCACCAAAAATTTCTAGCGGGGACGAGCAGTACTTC
D gene: .; clone size: .; CDR3 length: 15; V gene: TRBV15; J gene: TRBJ2-7; CDR3 protein: CATSRRGGFQREQYF; CDR3 DNA: TGTGCCACCAGCCGCCGAGGCGGCTTCCAGAGAGAGCAGTACTTC
D gene: TRBD2; clone size: .; CDR3 length: 16; V gene: TRBV5-1; J gene: TRBJ2-5; CDR3 protein: CASSDARAGGFETQYF; CDR3 DNA: TGCGCCAGCAGCGACGCGCGTGCGGGAGGCTTTGAGACCCAGTACTTC
D gene: .; clone size: .; CDR3 length: 11; V gene: TRBV6-5; J gene: TRBJ2-5; CDR3 protein: CATAHPGEQYF; CDR3 DNA: TGTGCCACCGCGCATCCGGGAGAGCAGTACTTC
D gene: .; clone size: .; CDR3 length: 14; V gene: TRBV5-1; J gene: TRBJ1-2; CDR3 protein: CASSSGSLVDGYTF; CDR3 DNA: TGCGCCAGCAGCTCGGGGTCATTAGTCGATGGCTACACCTTC
D gene: .; clone size: .; CDR3 length: 17; V gene: TRBV28; J gene: TRBJ2-7; CDR3 protein: CASSPLRVGLASYEQYF; CDR3 DNA: TGTGCCAGCAGTCCTCTTCGTGTCGGACTCGCGTCCTACGAGCAGTACTTC
D gene: TRBD1; clone size: .; CDR3 length: 14; V gene: TRBV6-6; J gene: TRBJ1-2; CDR3 protein: CASSSGTGIYGYTF; CDR3 DNA: TGTGCCAGCAGTTCAGGGACAGGCATCTATGGCTACACCTTC
D gene: TRBD1; clone size: .; CDR3 length: 14; V gene: TRBV2; J gene: TRBJ1-2; CDR3 protein: CASRFKTGQNGYTF; CDR3 DNA: TGTGCCAGCAGATTCAAGACAGGGCAGAATGGCTACACCTTC
D gene: TRBD1; clone size: .; CDR3 length: 16; V gene: TRBV4-1; J gene: TRBJ1-5; CDR3 protein: CASSSTGVTDNQPQHF; CDR3 DNA: TGCGCCAGCAGTTCGACAGGGGTTACTGACAATCAGCCCCAGCATTTT
D gene: TRBD2; clone size: .; CDR3 length: 15; V gene: TRBV10-2; J gene: TRBJ2-2; CDR3 protein: CASSEAGAWTGELFF; CDR3 DNA: TGCGCCAGCAGTGAGGCGGGAGCATGGACCGGGGAGCTGTTTTTT
D gene: .; clone size: .; CDR3 length: 13; V gene: TRBV29-1; J gene: TRBJ2-1; CDR3 protein: CSVDGSSYNEQFF; CDR3 DNA: TGCAGCGTTGACGGTAGCTCCTACAATGAGCAGTTCTTC
D gene: .; clone size: .; CDR3 length: 15; V gene: TRBV28; J gene: TRBJ1-1; CDR3 protein: CASSATGIMNTEAFF; CDR3 DNA: TGTGCCAGCAGTGCGACAGGAATAATGAACACTGAAGCTTTCTTT
D gene: TRBD1; clone size: .; CDR3 length: 15; V gene: TRBV11-2; J gene: TRBJ1-4; CDR3 protein: CASSQGTATNEKLFF; CDR3 DNA: TGTGCCAGCAGCCAAGGGACAGCAACTAATGAAAAACTGTTTTTT
D gene: TRBD2; clone size: .; CDR3 length: 15; V gene: TRBV10-3; J gene: TRBJ2-7; CDR3 protein: CAISDGLAGGSEQYF; CDR3 DNA: TGTGCCATCAGTGATGGACTAGCGGGAGGTTCCGAGCAGTACTTC
D gene: TRBD1; clone size: .; CDR3 length: 14; V gene: TRBV7-9; J gene: TRBJ2-1; CDR3 protein: CASSLGAGGYEQFF; CDR3 DNA: TGTGCCAGCAGCTTAGGGGCAGGGGGCTATGAGCAGTTCTTC
D gene: .; clone size: .; CDR3 length: 14; V gene: TRBV15; J gene: TRBJ1-3; CDR3 protein: CATSRPGPGNTIYF; CDR3 DNA: TGTGCCACCAGCCGGCCAGGGCCTGGAAACACCATATATTTT
D gene: TRBD2; clone size: .; CDR3 length: 18; V gene: TRBV5-4; J gene: TRBJ2-3; CDR3 protein: CASSLVSGRALNTDTQYF; CDR3 DNA: TGTGCCAGCAGCTTGGTGAGCGGGAGGGCTCTCAACACAGATACGCAGTATTTT
D gene: .; clone size: .; CDR3 length: 14; V gene: TRBV15; J gene: TRBJ2-7; CDR3 protein: CATSPRAGRGEQYF; CDR3 DNA: TGTGCCACCAGCCCTCGAGCAGGTAGAGGGGAGCAGTACTTC
D gene: .; clone size: few; CDR3 length: 14; V gene: TRBV28; J gene: TRBJ2-5; CDR3 protein: CASSSGQRQETQYF; CDR3 DNA: TGTGCCAGCAGTTCCGGACAGCGGCAAGAGACCCAGTACTTC
D gene: .; clone size: few; CDR3 length: 11; V gene: TRBV2; J gene: TRBJ2-3; CDR3 protein: CASSYSNTQYF; CDR3 DNA: TGTGCCAGCAGTTATAGTAATACGCAGTATTTT
D gene: TRBD2; clone size: .; CDR3 length: 16; V gene: TRBV28; J gene: TRBJ2-1; CDR3 protein: CASSLGSGSRGDEQFF; CDR3 DNA: TGTGCCAGCAGTTTAGGTAGCGGGAGCCGAGGGGATGAGCAGTTCTTC
D gene: .; clone size: once; CDR3 length: 16; V gene: TRBV13; J gene: TRBJ1-3; CDR3 protein: CASSLGGEGIGNTIYF; CDR3 DNA: TGTGCCAGCAGCTTAGGGGGCGAGGGAATCGGAAACACCATATATTTT
D gene: .; clone size: .; CDR3 length: 17; V gene: TRBV7-2; J gene: TRBJ2-6; CDR3 protein: CASSLARRLSGANVLTF; CDR3 DNA: TGTGCCAGCAGCTTAGCTCGTCGTCTCTCTGGGGCCAACGTCCTGACTTTC
D gene: .; clone size: .; CDR3 length: 14; V gene: TRBV15; J gene: TRBJ1-3; CDR3 protein: CATSSRVFGNTIYF; CDR3 DNA: TGTGCCACCAGCAGCCGGGTCTTTGGAAACACCATATATTTT
D gene: .; clone size: .; CDR3 length: 14; V gene: TRBV7-9; J gene: TRBJ1-1; CDR3 protein: CASSFDRLNTEAFF; CDR3 DNA: TGTGCCAGCAGCTTTGACAGGCTGAACACTGAAGCTTTCTTT
D gene: .; clone size: .; CDR3 length: 14; V gene: TRBV5-6; J gene: TRBJ2-7; CDR3 protein: CASSSTDLYYEQYF; CDR3 DNA: TGTGCCAGCAGCTCAACAGATTTGTACTACGAGCAGTACTTC
D gene: TRBD2; clone size: .; CDR3 length: 18; V gene: TRBV27; J gene: TRBJ2-7; CDR3 protein: CASSLTTGGGGGVHEQYF; CDR3 DNA: TGTGCCAGCAGTTTAACCACCGGGGGTGGCGGGGGGGTGCACGAGCAGTACTTC